These 9 T cell receptor beta chains were all obtained from the same sample, sequenced in a study of blood T cells in healthy people across ages. A second PCR of 7 to 11 cycles used a sample-barcoded 5' primer and a J-beta primer mix. TCRdb reanalysed the 5' RACE reads using MiXCR and keeps one entry per CDR3 protein. The sample includes approximately 780,000 distinct CDR3 sequences, roughly 25% seen only once; the top ten take roughly 3.1%. A further study also used this sample, focusing on T cells of mothers and their children.

Sample: blood. All receptors come from a boy younger than 18 in good health.

A word on this clonotype: The junction shows a germline mismatch at one end, possibly a read error. The chain links TRBV5-1 to TRBJ1-4, with TRBD1 matching over 8 bases. The germline gives CDR1 SGHRS, CDR2 YFSETQ. The CDR3 consists of 16 residues. The CDR3 nucleotides read TGCGCCAGCAGCCGGACAGGGTTGAGTGGTAGTGAAGAACTGTTTTTT. The encoded protein is CASSRTGLSGSEELFF.

J is TRBJ2-5 and V is TRBV9; a weak D match, TRBD2 (6 bases). CDR3 length: 13 amino acids. The germline V gene has CDR1 SGDLS and CDR2 YYNGEE. V lost 7 bases and J 0 bases, leaving 10 bases between the germline ends. The CDR3 DNA follows: TGTGCCAGCGGCGGGGCGTACCAAGAGACCCAGTACTTC. Translation gives CASGGAYQETQYF.

This clonotype showed up just a few times. This chain uses TRBV20-1 with TRBJ1-4, with 8 bases that match TRBD1. The V segment lost 5 bases and the J segment 8 bases; nucleotides outside the gene matches: 7. The CDR3 runs to 13 residues. From germline, CDR1 is DFQATT and CDR2 SNEGSKA (reference sequence). The CDR3, as DNA: TGCAGTGCTTCAGACAGGGGTGGGGAAAAACTGTTTTTT. Protein product: CSASDRGGEKLFF.

The chain joins TRBV10-3 to TRBJ1-2, with D possibly being TRBD1 (5 bases). V lost 6 bases and J 1 base, leaving 18 bases between the germline ends. Germline V gene sequence: CDR1 ENHRY, CDR2 SYGVKD. The CDR3 loop spans 16 amino acids. The CDR3 bases are TGTGCCATCAGCGACAGAGAGGACCTTTATAACTATGGCTACACCTTC. This encodes CAISDREDLYNYGYTF.

This chain links TRBV29-1 with TRBJ2-3; 7 bases agree with TRBD2. Trimming removed 3 bases from V and 6 bases from J; junction bases left unmatched: 6. The V gene's germline CDR1 is SQVTM and CDR2 ANQGSEA. The CDR3 spans 13 residues. The CDR3 loop reads CSVEGGSGDTQYF. As DNA, the CDR3 is TGCAGCGTTGAGGGCGGGAGTGGGGATACGCAGTATTTT.

In this sample, this clonotype turned up a few times. The junction does not match germline at one end; this may be a read error. The V and J genes are TRBV12-3 or TRBV12-4 and TRBJ1-4; 8 bases match TRBD1. The CDR3 covers 17 residues. In DNA form, the CDR3 reads TGTGCCAGCAGGGACAGGGCGAGCTCTGCAACTAATGAAGAACTGTTTTTT. Protein: CASRDRASSATNEELFF.

The V call is TRBV18, the J call TRBJ1-4; tentative D call: TRBD1 (6 bases). CDR3 length: 16 amino acids. Germline lookup yields CDR1 KGHSH and CDR2 LQKENI. V shed 4 bases and J shed 5 bases, with 17 bases lying between them. The CDR3 DNA sequence: TGTGCCAGCTCACGCAAGCAGGGGAACGGGAATGAAAAACTGTTTTTT. Translated: CASSRKQGNGNEKLFF.

The V gene is TRBV2, the J gene TRBJ2-4; D may match TRBD1 or TRBD2 (5 bases each). V shed 0 bases and J shed 1 base, with 22 bases lying between them. CDR1 is SNHLY and CDR2 is FYNNEI in the germline V gene. CDR3 size: 20 residues. The CDR3 DNA follows: TGTGCCAGCAGTGAAGCGCTTCAAGGGGTAGATAGAGGGGCCAAAAACATTCAGTACTTC. Encoded protein: CASSEALQGVDRGAKNIQYF. Full variable domain (rest looked up from reference TRBV2 and TRBJ2-4): EPEVTQTPSHQVTQMGQEVILRCVPISNHLYFYWYRQILGQKVEFLVSFYNNEISEKSEIFDDQFSVERPDGSNFTLKIRSTKLEDSAMYFCASSEALQGVDRGAKNIQYFGAGTRLSVL.

The chain combines TRBV6-1 with TRBJ2-5; D remains unclear. The CDR3 is 13 residues long. CDR1 is MNHNS, CDR2 SASEGT, per germline. V shed 4 bases and J shed 2 bases, with 8 bases lying between them. CDR3 region: CASSALIQETQYF. The CDR3 nucleotides are TGTGCCAGCAGTGCCCTTATTCAAGAGACCCAGTACTTC.